These 4 T cell receptor beta chains were all obtained from the same sample, sequenced in a study of T cell repertoires in cytomegalovirus infection. Their specific antigens are unknown. MiXCR was run by TCRdb on the reads, yielding one entry per CDR3 protein. Of tens of thousands of distinct CDR3 sequences listed, around 18% are singletons. Source: CD8+ T cells from cultured PBMCs, taken from culture after CMV antigen stimulation. Every receptor here comes from a human donor in good health (CMV status not recorded). Some clones in this sample may be carry-over from other donors' samples.

The chain uses TRBV7-2 and TRBJ2-1; D possibly matches TRBD1 or TRBD2 (5 bases each). Looked up from germline, CDR1 is SGHTA and CDR2 is FQGNSA. Trimming removed 5 bases at V and 4 bases at J, with 12 bases between. The CDR3 consists of 14 residues. CDR3 sequence (DNA): TGTGCCAGCAGCCCCCGGGGCGCGTACAATGAGCAGTTCTTC. Encoded protein: CASSPRGAYNEQFF. Combining the CDR3 with reference TRBV7-2 and TRBJ2-1 gives the whole variable domain GAGVSQSPSNKVTEKGKDVELRCDPISGHTALYWYRQSLGQGLEFLIYFQGNSAPDKSGLPSDRFSAERTGGSVSTLTIQRTQQEDSAVYLCASSPRGAYNEQFFGPGTRLTVL.

On this clonotype: An end of the junction differs from the germline gene, which may be a read error. The chain recombines TRBV7-9 with TRBJ2-4, with D possibly TRBD2 on 6 matching bases. This CDR3 region has 15 residues. The V gene's germline CDR1 is SEHNR and CDR2 FQNEAQ (reference sequence). The CDR3 region has the DNA TGTGCCAGCAGCTCCATGGGAGGACGCAAAAACAGTCAGTACTTC. Translating gives CASSSMGGRKNSQYF. The full variable domain, rest sourced from reference TRBV7-9 and TRBJ2-4, is DTGVSQNPRHKITKRGQNVTFRCDPISEHNRLYWYRQTLGQGPEFLTYFQNEAQLEKSRLLSDRFSAERPKGSFSTLEIQRTEQGDSAMYLCASSSMGGRKNSQYFGAGTRLSVL.

The rearrangement joins TRBV7-6 to TRBJ2-2; TRBD1 might be the D (6 bases). CDR3 length: 14 amino acids. CDR1 is SGHVS, CDR2 FNYEAQ, per germline. The V end was cut by 8 bases, the J end by 4 bases, with 14 bases between. The CDR3 DNA reads TGTGCCAGCTTGTCAGGGGCCTTCACCGGGGAGCTGTTTTTT. This codes for CASLSGAFTGELFF. The full variable domain, with the rest looked up from reference TRBV7-6 and TRBJ2-2, is GAGVSQSPRYKVTKRGQDVALRCDPISGHVSLYWYRQALGQGPEFLTYFNYEAQQDKSGLPNDRFSAERPEGSISTLTIQRTEQRDSAMYRCASLSGAFTGELFFGEGSRLTVL.

V is TRBV18 and J is TRBJ2-5; D gene unclear. This CDR3 has 13 amino acids. CDR1 is KGHSH, CDR2 LQKENI, per germline. V lost 3 bases to trimming and J lost 1 base, with 6 bases between them. The CDR3 DNA is TGTGCCAGCTCACCCGACCCCCAAGAGACCCAGTACTTC. Amino acid sequence: CASSPDPQETQYF.